Listed here is a single T cell receptor beta chain. This clone showed up just once. Its recognized antigen is unknown. No base-level quality is on record; no much larger clone is a single base apart. Distinct nucleotide sequences in the sample also encode this CDR3. Counted from cysteine to phenylalanine, this CDR3 has 12 amino acids. The DNA shown is the 36-base CDR3, in frame from base 1. Based on the germline V gene, the CDR1 and CDR2 sequences are MDHEN and SYDVKM. Trimming at the junction amounts to 2 bases on V and 5 bases on J, and the germline ends lie 4 bases apart. The entry originates in a study of shared clonotypes between healthy human individuals (dated by TCRdb to 2018 to 2021). Background for the entire study: A few men and two women, aged 18 to 49 years, made up the cohort. For each donor, three plates each were used for CD4 naive and CD4 memory, two plates were used for CD8 naive, and one plate was used for CD8 memory. The study deeply sequenced blood TCR repertoires of about five healthy adults to estimate repertoire size and the extent of clonotype sharing between individuals. To increase sequencing depth and limit assay-specific biases, different laboratories used diverse techniques to prepare libraries and sequence TCR repertoires. Between about 0.8 and 9.5 billion PBMCs per donor were obtained by leukapheresis. Overall results and qualifications from the work: The genetic and exposure-history diversity represented was limited by the small number of donors. When a handful of donors were compared, the shared fraction of clonotypes was 5% to 6.5% for naive CD4, over 3% for naive CD8, about 2.5% for memory CD4, and approximately 0.4% for memory CD8. Even with the large sequencing depth, rarefaction of the sorted-subset datasets indicated that sequencing was incomplete. Higher generation probabilities were observed for clonotypes shared by all four sorted-subset donors than for non-shared clonotypes. Based on pairwise subsampling, the degree of clonotype sharing among donors was expected to be affected by sequencing depth. Sampling was restricted to blood, and TCR repertoires in tissue are likely to differ from TCR repertoires in blood. Larger estimated clonotype richness was generally found for naive subsets than for memory subsets.

CD8 naive samples were obtained by positive selection for CCR7 among CD45RO-negative cells, yielding a CD45RA+CCR7+ population from which TemRA cells were excluded. Healthy HIV-negative adults with no recently reported acute infections or vaccinations were included as donors. All donors were Caucasian adults living in Nashville, Tennessee, USA. After blood collection by leukapheresis, PBMCs were isolated using Ficoll-Histopaque density gradient centrifugation and then cryopreserved in the vapor phase of liquid nitrogen. Analytical flow cytometry was used to check the purity and quantity of each magnetically sorted T cell population. Genomic DNA was isolated from each sorted fraction and quantified by UV absorbance on a Nanodrop 2000c. TCR CDR3 regions were amplified from genomic DNA by multiplex PCR using the deep immunoSEQ assay. Genomic DNA extracted from each cell subset was distributed evenly over all wells of several immunoSEQ 96-well plates, and each plate served as one replicate. For sorted subsets, each replicate PCR was loaded with around 220 ng genomic DNA, equivalent to 30,000 to 35,000 T cell genomes. Purified libraries were quantified with a Qubit 3.0 fluorometer, sized on a Bioanalyzer 2100, and re-quantified with the KAPA Library Quantification kit. A separate single-read 150-cycle Illumina NextSeq 550 flow cell was used to sequence each immunoSEQ 96-well plate. Regarding the original processing steps: Because only junctional sequences without quality scores were contained in the immunoSEQ output, filtering matching that applied to full-length reads could not be performed. Sequences were annotated with PyIR, a Python wrapper for IgBLAST v1.9, using IMGT germline references to assign V/J genes and CDR3. Reads were removed for weak V/J assignments (E-value above 1e-6), missing CDR3, stop codons, out-of-frame junctions, or ambiguous translated residues. V3J clonotypes were defined as sequences sharing an identical inferred V gene, J gene, and CDR3 amino acid sequence. Percentage overlap between repertoires was calculated by dividing the number of shared unique clonotypes by the size of the smaller repertoire. Three approaches were used to assess repertoire richness: RTK rarefaction, the Chao1 estimator, and Recon v2.1 estimates of unobserved clonotypes. Generation probabilities were computed with OLGA for all TCRbeta clonotypes obtained by the gDNA method from four donors. TCRdb took this table from immuneACCESS and kept in-frame rearrangements with V and J called. Such tables lack part of the clones; where checked against another copy, unresolved V genes explain under half of the gap, and the rest is unexplained. V, J and clone size are those of that table, while D and trimming were read from the DNA. This sample holds hundreds of thousands of clones; approximately 96% were observed only once. The top ten constitute approximately 0.1% of the sample.

The receptor comes from a woman aged 25-40 years in good health. Sequenced sample: naive CD8+ T cells sorted from blood. The sample's cell subset or site label is to be understood as: CD45RA+CCR7+. This chain joins TRBV28 to TRBJ1-5, with the D gene too uncertain to name. The nucleotide sequence reads as follows: TGTGCCAGCAGTTTAGGGTATCAGCCCCAGCATTTT. Its amino acids are CASSLGYQPQHF.